This T cell receptor (beta chain) was sequenced in a study of OX40 agonist ivuxolimab in advanced cancers. Turning to the study itself: A history of anti-PD-1, anti-PD-L1 or anti-CTLA-4 therapy was acceptable, and approximately 39% had some.

Looked up from germline, CDR1 is SGHAT and CDR2 is FQNNGV. This CDR3 contains 13 residues. Deletions cut 5 bases from V and 2 bases from J, with 10 bases between. Peripheral blood came from all dose cohorts at three timepoints. TCRdb's copy holds only in-frame clones and misses some; the assay was immunoSEQ multiplex PCR. Altogether about 58,000 clones are present, about 85% being singletons, with the ten largest covering approximately 1.1%. Sequencing used CD4+ or CD8+ T cells sorted from blood, obtained in a trial of the OX40 agonist ivuxolimab. The source of this sequence is an adult with an advanced solid tumor such as melanoma, head and neck, liver or kidney cancer. The chain links TRBV11-2 to TRBJ2-7; a weak D match, TRBD2 (5 bases). The CDR3 nucleotides are TGTGCCAGCAGCGGAGGAGATCCCTACGAGCAGTACTTC. Its protein is CASSGGDPYEQYF.